The 21 T cell receptor beta chains in this list originate from one sample, sequenced in a study of T cells in Graves' hyperthyroidism and ophthalmopathy. The investigators amplified TCR beta CDR3 regions from RNA transcripts. Researchers ran a first-round RT-PCR on the TCR CDR3 using the HTBI primer set. MiXCR, run by TCRdb on the multiplex PCR reads, gives a single entry per CDR3 protein. The table lists over 500,000 distinct CDR3 sequences, approximately 48% of them singletons. What was sequenced was peripheral blood or thyroid tissue (not recorded which). The receptors were sampled from an adult woman with Graves' disease, either hyperthyroidism or ophthalmopathy (not recorded which).

J is TRBJ1-1 and V is TRBV10-2; D uncertain. The CDR3 spans 13 residues. Germline V gives CDR1 WSHSY, CDR2 SAAADI. Trimming stripped 6 bases from V and 4 bases from J, with 12 bases between. The CDR3 loop reads CASRAPSPTEAFF. In nucleotides, the CDR3 is TGCGCCAGCAGGGCACCTAGCCCCACTGAAGCTTTCTTT.

This clonotype has a count of ten or more. The rearrangement joins TRBV6-5 to TRBJ1-6, with D perhaps matching TRBD1 (6 bases). Germline assignment: CDR1 MNHEY and CDR2 SVGAGI. The CDR3 spans 15 residues. V was trimmed by 3 bases and J by 9 bases, leaving 15 bases between them. CDR3 in amino acids: CASSYGSGVSSPLHF. DNA for the CDR3: TGTGCCAGCAGTTATGGGTCAGGGGTTAGTTCACCCCTCCACTTT.

This clonotype has a count of ten or more. This chain connects TRBV18 to TRBJ1-2; tentatively, D is TRBD1 (6 bases). This CDR3 is built from 13 residues. V was cut by 8 bases and J by 5 bases, with 15 bases left in between. CDR1 KGHSH and CDR2 LQKENI come from the germline V gene. The CDR3 DNA follows: TGTGCCAGCAGTCCGGACAGATCATATGGCTACACCTTC. Amino acids: CASSPDRSYGYTF. The full variable domain, in which reference TRBV18 and TRBJ1-2 provide the parts outside the CDR3, is NAGVMQNPRHLVRRRGQEARLRCSPMKGHSHVYWYRQLPEEGLKFMVYLQKENIIDESGMPKERFSAEFPKEGPSILRIQQVVRGDSAAYFCASSPDRSYGYTFGSGTRLTVV.

This chain connects TRBV2 to TRBJ2-2; TRBD2 matches at 7 bases. The CDR3 totals 13 residues. The junction had 4 bases not matched to a gene; V was cut back by 7 bases and J by 5 bases. Germline CDR1 and CDR2: SNHLY and FYNNEI. Here the CDR3 DNA reads TGTGCCAGCAAGAGCGGGATTACCGGGGAGCTGTTTTTT. Translation: CASKSGITGELFF. Full variable domain (missing parts from reference TRBV2 and TRBJ2-2): EPEVTQTPSHQVTQMGQEVILRCVPISNHLYFYWYRQILGQKVEFLVSFYNNEISEKSEIFDDQFSVERPDGSNFTLKIRSTKLEDSAMYFCASKSGITGELFFGEGSRLTVL.

This clonotype was seen more than once but under ten times. The V call is TRBV2, the J call TRBJ2-7; tentatively, D is TRBD1 or TRBD2 (5 bases each). Per the germline V gene, CDR1 is SNHLY and CDR2 is FYNNEI. Trimming took off 1 base at V and 3 bases at J, with 16 bases between the two ends. The CDR3 is made up of 16 amino acids. The CDR3 coding sequence is TGTGCCAGCAGTGAAGGTGGCGGTGGGGGTTTCTACGAGCAGTACTTC. Protein: CASSEGGGGGFYEQYF.

This clonotype was detected only a few times. One end of the junction varies from germline; a read error may be responsible. The rearrangement links TRBV30 to TRBJ1-2; D not resolved. CDR3 length equals 11 residues. Germline V gene lookup returns CDR1 GTSNPN and CDR2 SVGIG (reference sequence). The DNA for the CDR3 is TGTGCCTGGAGTGTTTCCACCGATTCATTCTTC. Amino acids: CAWSVSTDSFF.

This clonotype occurred many times. This chain links TRBV20-1 with TRBJ2-5, with D hard to call. The CDR3 runs to 11 residues. Per the germline V gene, CDR1 is DFQATT and CDR2 is SNEGSKA (reference sequence). Trimming removed 3 bases from V and 0 bases from J, with 2 bases in between. The CDR3, as DNA: TGCAGTGCTAGGAACCAAGAGACCCAGTACTTC. It is translated as CSARNQETQYF.

The CDR3 loop reads CAISEGQVDGYTF. CDR3 sequence (DNA): TGTGCCATCAGTGAGGGACAGGTCGATGGCTACACCTTC. This chain joins TRBV10-3 and TRBJ1-2; 7 nucleotides align to TRBD1. Germline V gives CDR1 ENHRY, CDR2 SYGVKD. After removal of 2 bases from V and 6 bases from J, the junction contained 3 bases not matched to a gene. The CDR3 spans 13 residues.

This clonotype was found many times. V usage is TRBV4-2 and J usage is TRBJ2-7; D is unclear. V gave up 0 bases and J gave up 2 bases, with 8 bases separating them. The CDR3 covers 14 residues. The germline V gene has CDR1 LGHNA and CDR2 YNFKEQ. For the CDR3, the DNA is TGTGCCAGCAGCCAAGACCTATTGACCTACGAGCAGTACTTC. Amino acids: CASSQDLLTYEQYF.

The table lists this clonotype with many counts. The chain couples TRBV15 to TRBJ2-7; 11 bases map to TRBD2. CDR1 LNHNV and CDR2 YYDKDF come from the germline V gene (reference sequence). The CDR3 runs to 15 residues. With 1 base clipped from V and 6 bases from J, the junction kept 5 bases outside the gene matches. Here the CDR3 DNA reads TGTGCCACCAGCAGAGCTGCTAGCGGGGGGCCCGAGCAGTACTTC. Amino acids: CATSRAASGGPEQYF. The full variable domain, its missing parts supplied by reference TRBV15 and TRBJ2-7, is DAMVIQNPRYQVTQFGKPVTLSCSQTLNHNVMYWYQQKSSQAPKLLFHYYDKDFNNEADTPDNFQSRRPNTSFCFLDIRSPGLGDTAMYLCATSRAASGGPEQYFGPGTRLTVT.

This clonotype was counted ten times or more. Relative to the germline gene, one junction end is altered; a read error may explain this. The chain uses TRBV20-1 and TRBJ1-5; no clear D gene. In germline, CDR1 is DFQATT, CDR2 SNEGSKA (reference sequence). CDR3 length equals 14 residues. The CDR3: CSAREGYSNQPQHF. For the CDR3, the DNA is TGCAGTGCAAGAGAGGGTTATAGCAATCAGCCCCAGCATTTT.

V gene TRBV29-1 combines with J gene TRBJ2-1; 12 positions agree with TRBD1. Germline values: CDR1 SQVTM, CDR2 ANQGSEA. The J segment lost 9 bases and the V segment lost 7 bases, leaving 7 bases of the junction unmatched. CDR3 length: 13 residues. The CDR3 loop reads CSAGQGAGGEQFF. The DNA for the CDR3 is TGCAGCGCGGGACAGGGGGCGGGAGGTGAGCAGTTCTTC.

This clonotype was detected once. The junction does not match germline at one end; this may be a read error. The chain uses TRBV14 and TRBJ2-5; D uncertain. This CDR3 contains 14 residues. In germline, CDR1 is SGHDN, CDR2 FVKESK. This CDR3 reads CAGSQVTLQETQYF. The CDR3 bases are TGTGCCGGCAGCCAAGTCACTCTCCAAGAGACCCAGTACTTC.

The J gene is TRBJ1-2, the V gene TRBV25-1; D is unclear. CDR3 length equals 12 residues. The germline CDR1 and CDR2 sequences are MGHDK and SYGVNS. CDR3 sequence: CARVEENYGYTF. The CDR3 nucleotides are TGTGCTAGGGTTGAGGAAAACTATGGCTACACCTTC.

The chain links TRBV7-8 to TRBJ2-7; D possibly corresponds to TRBD2 (5 bases). The germline CDR1 and CDR2 sequences are SGHVS and FQNEAQ. The CDR3 loop spans 13 amino acids. Trimming removed 5 bases from V and 5 bases from J, with 13 bases in between. The CDR3 DNA is TGTGCCAGCAGCCTAACGGGGTTGGACGAGCAGTACTTC. It is translated as CASSLTGLDEQYF.

The V call is TRBV5-1, the J call TRBJ1-1, with 8 bases identical to TRBD1. The CDR3 spans 14 residues. V lost 4 bases to trimming and J lost 6 bases; unmatched junction nucleotides: 8. Per germline, CDR1 SGHRS and CDR2 YFSETQ. CDR3 sequence reads: CASSPGQGVSEAFF. As DNA, the CDR3 is TGCGCCAGCAGCCCTGGACAGGGAGTGTCTGAAGCTTTCTTT.

The genes are TRBV7-9 and TRBJ1-6; weak D call: TRBD1 (6 bases). V dropped 5 bases and J dropped 8 bases, with 13 bases sitting between them. CDR3 length equals 14 residues. From germline, CDR1 is SEHNR and CDR2 FQNEAQ (reference sequence). In nucleotides, the CDR3 is TGTGCCAGCAGCCAACAGGGAACGGATTCACCCCTCCACTTT. Amino acids: CASSQQGTDSPLHF.

Notes on this clonotype: The junction shows a germline mismatch at one end, possibly a read error. V is TRBV10-3 and J is TRBJ2-1, with TRBD2 matching over 8 bases. Germline V CDR1 and CDR2: ENHRY, SYGVKD. The CDR3 covers 15 residues. The CDR3 DNA reads TGTGCCAGCAGTGAGAGTAGCGGGGTCCTCAATGAGCAGTTCTTC. Translation: CASSESSGVLNEQFF.

The chain links TRBV19 to TRBJ1-5; 11 bases line up with TRBD1. J was trimmed by 6 bases and V by 7 bases; bases with no gene match: 17. Germline lookup yields CDR1 LNHDA and CDR2 SQIVND (reference sequence). This CDR3 has 18 amino acids. The CDR3 bases are TGTGCCAGTACCCCAATGGGACCGGGACAGGGGGTTGGTCAGCCCCAGCATTTT. This codes for CASTPMGPGQGVGQPQHF. Variable domain in full (rest from reference TRBV19 and TRBJ1-5): DGGITQSPKYLFRKEGQNVTLSCEQNLNHDAMYWYRQDPGQGLRLIYYSQIVNDFQKGDIAEGYSVSREKKESFPLTVTSAQKNPTAFYLCASTPMGPGQGVGQPQHFGDGTRLSIL.

This chain connects TRBV7-3 to TRBJ1-2, with a tentative D call TRBD1 (6 bases). CDR1 SGHTA and CDR2 FQGTGA come from the germline V gene. The CDR3 sequence is 13 residues long. Trimming stripped 6 bases from V and 6 bases from J, with 14 bases between. The CDR3 DNA follows: TGTGCCAGCAGTCCTACAGGGTGGGATGGCTACACCTTC. It encodes CASSPTGWDGYTF. Supplemented by reference TRBV7-3 and TRBJ1-2, the full variable domain reads GAGVSQTPSNKVTEKGKYVELRCDPISGHTALYWYRQSLGQGPEFLIYFQGTGAADDSGLPNDRFFAVRPEGSVSTLKIQRTERGDSAVYLCASSPTGWDGYTFGSGTRLTVV.

As to this clonotype: A junction end diverges from the germline sequence, so it may reflect a read error. The V call is TRBV4-1, the J call TRBJ2-7; perhaps TRBD1 as D (6 bases). The CDR3 is 15 residues long. Germline V gives CDR1 MGHRA, CDR2 YSYEKL. The CDR3 DNA follows: TGTGCCAGCAGCCGGCAGGGGCGTGGGACCTACGAGCAGTACTTC. It encodes CASSRQGRGTYEQYF.